The clone carrying this TCR beta chain is a singleton in its sample. CDR3 size: 14 residues. Germline assignment: CDR1 SGDLS and CDR2 YYNGEE. Trimming removed 4 bases from V and 5 bases from J, with 10 bases in between. The entry originates in a study of blood T cell repertoires in COVID-19. At the level of the study: Both acute and convalescent COVID-19 samples were obtained from the United States, Italy and Spain.

The protocol was immunoSEQ multiplex PCR, while the TCRdb copy is restricted to in-frame clones and leaves out a portion. The profile covers hundreds of thousands of clones, with more than 75% appearing a single time and approximately 8% taken by the ten largest. This sequence originates from a woman aged 45 to 65 who had recovered from COVID-19. J is TRBJ1-6 and V is TRBV9, with a tentative D call TRBD1 (5 bases). The sequencing input was peripheral blood. CDR3 loop: CASSPGQHNSPLHF. Written as DNA, the CDR3 is TGTGCCAGCAGCCCCGGACAACATAATTCACCCCTCCACTTT.